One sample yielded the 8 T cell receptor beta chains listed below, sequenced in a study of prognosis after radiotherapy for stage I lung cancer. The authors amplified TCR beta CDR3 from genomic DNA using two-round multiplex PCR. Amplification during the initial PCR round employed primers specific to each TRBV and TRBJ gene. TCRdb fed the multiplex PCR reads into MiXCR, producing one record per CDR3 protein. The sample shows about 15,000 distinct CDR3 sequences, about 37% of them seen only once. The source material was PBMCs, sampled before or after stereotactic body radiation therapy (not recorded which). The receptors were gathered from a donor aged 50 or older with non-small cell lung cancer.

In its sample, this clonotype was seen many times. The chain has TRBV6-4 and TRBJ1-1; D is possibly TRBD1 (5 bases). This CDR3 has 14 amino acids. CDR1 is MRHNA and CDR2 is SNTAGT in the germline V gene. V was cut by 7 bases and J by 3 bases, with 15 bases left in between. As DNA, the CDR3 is TGTGCCAGCAACCCCGGAGGGGAGTACACTGAAGCTTTCTTT. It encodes CASNPGGEYTEAFF.

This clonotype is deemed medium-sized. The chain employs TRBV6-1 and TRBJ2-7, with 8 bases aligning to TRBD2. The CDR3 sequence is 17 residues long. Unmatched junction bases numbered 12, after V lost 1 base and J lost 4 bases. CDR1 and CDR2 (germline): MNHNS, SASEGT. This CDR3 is CASSEVGRGAGGYEQYF. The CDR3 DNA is TGTGCCAGCAGTGAAGTTGGGCGGGGGGCAGGTGGATACGAGCAGTACTTC.

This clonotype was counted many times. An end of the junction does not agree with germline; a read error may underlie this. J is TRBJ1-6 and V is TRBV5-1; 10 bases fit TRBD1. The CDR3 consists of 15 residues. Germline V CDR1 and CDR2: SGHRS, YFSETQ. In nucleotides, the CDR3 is TGTGCCAGCAGCCCTGGGGGGACAGGGGCCCGCGCCCTCCACTTT. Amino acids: CASSPGGTGARALHF.

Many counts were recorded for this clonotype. CDR3 in DNA: TGTGCCAGCAGCTCCAGCGGGGGGGGGATAGATACGCAGTATTTT. Residues: CASSSSGGGIDTQYF. The V gene is TRBV5-4, the J gene TRBJ2-3; TRBD2 matches at 10 bases. Germline loops: CDR1 SGHNT, CDR2 YYREEE (reference sequence). The CDR3 totals 15 residues. J gave up 5 bases and V 3 bases, and 6 bases lay outside the gene matches.

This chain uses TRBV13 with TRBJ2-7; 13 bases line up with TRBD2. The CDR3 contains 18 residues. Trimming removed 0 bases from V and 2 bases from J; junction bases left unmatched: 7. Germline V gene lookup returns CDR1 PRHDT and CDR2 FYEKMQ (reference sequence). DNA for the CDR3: TGTGCCAGCAGCTTAGGCCGCGGGACTAGCGGGGCGACCTACGAGCAGTACTTC. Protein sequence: CASSLGRGTSGATYEQYF.

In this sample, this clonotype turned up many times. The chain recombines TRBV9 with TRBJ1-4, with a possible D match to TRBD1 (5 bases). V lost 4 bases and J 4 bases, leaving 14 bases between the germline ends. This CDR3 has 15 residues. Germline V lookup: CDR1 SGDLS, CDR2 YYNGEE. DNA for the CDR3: TGTGCCAGCAGCCTGGAAGGGGTCGATAATGAAAAACTGTTTTTT. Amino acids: CASSLEGVDNEKLFF.

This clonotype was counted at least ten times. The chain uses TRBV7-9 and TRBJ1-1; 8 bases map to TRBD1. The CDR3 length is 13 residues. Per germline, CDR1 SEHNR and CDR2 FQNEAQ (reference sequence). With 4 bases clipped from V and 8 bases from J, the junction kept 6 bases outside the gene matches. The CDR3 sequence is CASSYQGQGEAFF. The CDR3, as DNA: TGTGCCAGCAGCTATCAAGGACAGGGCGAAGCTTTCTTT.

DNA for the CDR3: TGTGCCAGCAGTGAAGGGTCCTGGGCCAACGTCCTGACTTTC. It yields the protein CASSEGSWANVLTF. The rearrangement uses TRBV6-2 or TRBV6-3 and TRBJ2-6; D unclear. The CDR3 is made up of 14 amino acids. The germline gives CDR1 MNHEY, CDR2 SVGEGT. The V and J ends lost 5 bases and 5 bases respectively, with 10 bases between them.